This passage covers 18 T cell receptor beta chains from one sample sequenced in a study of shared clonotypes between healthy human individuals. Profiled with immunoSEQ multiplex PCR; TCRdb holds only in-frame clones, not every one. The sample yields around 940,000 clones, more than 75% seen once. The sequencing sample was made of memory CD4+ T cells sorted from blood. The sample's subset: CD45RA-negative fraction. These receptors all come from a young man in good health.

In DNA form, the CDR3 reads TGTGCCAGCAGTTCGGCAGGAGATACGCAGTATTTT. Translation gives CASSSAGDTQYF. This rearrangement joins TRBV11-2 to TRBJ2-3; D unclear. V lost 6 bases and J 5 bases, leaving 9 bases between the germline ends. Germline V gene data show CDR1 as SGHAT and CDR2 as FQNNGV. The CDR3 is made up of 12 amino acids.

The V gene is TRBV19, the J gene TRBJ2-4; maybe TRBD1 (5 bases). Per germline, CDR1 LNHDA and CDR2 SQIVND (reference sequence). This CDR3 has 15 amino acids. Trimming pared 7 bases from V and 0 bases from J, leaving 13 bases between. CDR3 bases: TGTGCCAGTAACCCAAACGACAGAGCCAAAAACATTCAGTACTTC. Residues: CASNPNDRAKNIQYF. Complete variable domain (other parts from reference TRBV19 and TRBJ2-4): DGGITQSPKYLFRKEGQNVTLSCEQNLNHDAMYWYRQDPGQGLRLIYYSQIVNDFQKGDIAEGYSVSREKKESFPLTVTSAQKNPTAFYLCASNPNDRAKNIQYFGAGTRLSVL.

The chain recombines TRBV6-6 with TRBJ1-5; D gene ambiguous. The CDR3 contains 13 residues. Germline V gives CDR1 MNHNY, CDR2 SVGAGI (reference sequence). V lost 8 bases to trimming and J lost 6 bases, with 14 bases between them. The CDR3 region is CASHRIAGQPQHF. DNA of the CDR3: TGTGCCAGCCACCGGATCGCAGGTCAGCCCCAGCATTTT.

The CDR3 spells CASSYGRQETQYF. The CDR3 bases are TGTGCCAGCAGCTATGGGCGGCAAGAGACCCAGTACTTC. The chain recombines TRBV5-6 with TRBJ2-5; no firm D call. This CDR3 region has 13 residues. Germline CDR1 SGHDT, CDR2 YYEEEE. Trimming took off 3 bases at V and 2 bases at J, with 8 bases between the two ends.

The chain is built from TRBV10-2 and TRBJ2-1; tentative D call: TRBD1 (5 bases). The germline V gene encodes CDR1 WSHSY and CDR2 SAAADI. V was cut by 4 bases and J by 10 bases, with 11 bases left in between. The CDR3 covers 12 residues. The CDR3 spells CASSVAGREQFF. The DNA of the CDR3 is TGCGCCAGCAGTGTCGCAGGGCGGGAGCAGTTCTTC.

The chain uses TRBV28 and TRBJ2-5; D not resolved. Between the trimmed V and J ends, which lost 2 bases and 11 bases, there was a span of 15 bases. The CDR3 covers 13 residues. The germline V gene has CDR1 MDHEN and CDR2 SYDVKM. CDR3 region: CASSLKSPNKQYF. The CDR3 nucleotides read TGTGCCAGCAGTTTAAAATCCCCCAATAAGCAGTACTTC.

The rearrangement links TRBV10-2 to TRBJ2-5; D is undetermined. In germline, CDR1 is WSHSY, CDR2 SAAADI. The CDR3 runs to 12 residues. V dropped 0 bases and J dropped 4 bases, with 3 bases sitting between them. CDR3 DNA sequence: TGCGCCAGCAGTGAGTCCGCAGAGACCCAGTACTTC. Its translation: CASSESAETQYF.

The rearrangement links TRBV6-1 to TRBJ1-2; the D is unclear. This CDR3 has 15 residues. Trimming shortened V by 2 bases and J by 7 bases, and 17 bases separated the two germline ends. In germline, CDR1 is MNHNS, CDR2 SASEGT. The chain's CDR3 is CASSERGRVGRGYTF. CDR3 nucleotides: TGTGCCAGCAGTGAACGAGGCCGCGTGGGCCGTGGCTACACCTTC.

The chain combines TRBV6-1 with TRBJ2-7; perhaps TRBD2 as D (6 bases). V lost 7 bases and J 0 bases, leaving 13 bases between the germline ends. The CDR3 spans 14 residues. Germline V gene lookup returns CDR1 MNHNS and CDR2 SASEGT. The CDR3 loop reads CASNPGTASYEQYF. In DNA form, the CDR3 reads TGTGCCAGCAACCCTGGGACTGCCTCCTACGAGCAGTACTTC.

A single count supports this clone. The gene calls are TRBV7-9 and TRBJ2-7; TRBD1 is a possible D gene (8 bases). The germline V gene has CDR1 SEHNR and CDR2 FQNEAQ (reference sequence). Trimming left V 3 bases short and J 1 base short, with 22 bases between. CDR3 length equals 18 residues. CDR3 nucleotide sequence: TGTGCCAGCAGCTTGACAACAGGGGGAAGGACTAGGTCCTACGAGCAGTACTTC. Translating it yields CASSLTTGGRTRSYEQYF.

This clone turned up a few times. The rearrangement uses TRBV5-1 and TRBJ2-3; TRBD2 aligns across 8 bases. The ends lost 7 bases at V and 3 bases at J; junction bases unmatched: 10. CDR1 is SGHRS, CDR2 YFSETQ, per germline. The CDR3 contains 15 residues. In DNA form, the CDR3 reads TGCGCCAGCCAAGTGCGGCGGGGGGTTACAGATACGCAGTATTTT. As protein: CASQVRRGVTDTQYF.

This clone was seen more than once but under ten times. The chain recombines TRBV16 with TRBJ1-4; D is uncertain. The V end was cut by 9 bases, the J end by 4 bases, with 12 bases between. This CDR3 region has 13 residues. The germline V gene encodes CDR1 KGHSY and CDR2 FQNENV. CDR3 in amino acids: CASRRGNNEKLFF. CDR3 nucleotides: TGTGCCAGTCGGCGGGGTAATAATGAAAAACTGTTTTTT.

CDR3 in amino acids: CASSSGNQPQHF. The DNA of the CDR3 is TGTGCCAGCAGCTCCGGAAATCAGCCCCAGCATTTT. The chain joins TRBV7-2 to TRBJ1-5; D remains ambiguous. V dropped 4 bases and J dropped 4 bases, with 5 bases sitting between them. This CDR3 spans 12 amino acids. Germline values: CDR1 SGHTA, CDR2 FQGNSA. Variable domain in full (rest from reference TRBV7-2 and TRBJ1-5): GAGVSQSPSNKVTEKGKDVELRCDPISGHTALYWYRQSLGQGLEFLIYFQGNSAPDKSGLPSDRFSAERTGGSVSTLTIQRTQQEDSAVYLCASSSGNQPQHFGDGTRLSIL.

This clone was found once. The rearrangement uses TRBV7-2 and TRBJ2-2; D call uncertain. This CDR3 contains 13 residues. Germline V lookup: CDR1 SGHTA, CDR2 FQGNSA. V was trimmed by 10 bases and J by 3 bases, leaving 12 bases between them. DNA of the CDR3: TGTGCCAACGTCAATGGCCACACCGGGGAGCTGTTTTTT. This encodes CANVNGHTGELFF.

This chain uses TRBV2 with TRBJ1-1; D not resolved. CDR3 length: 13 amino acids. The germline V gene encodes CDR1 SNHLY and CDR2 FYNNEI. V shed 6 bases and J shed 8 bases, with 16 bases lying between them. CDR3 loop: CASSPLGIWEAFF. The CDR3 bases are TGTGCCAGCAGCCCGCTGGGTATTTGGGAAGCTTTCTTT.

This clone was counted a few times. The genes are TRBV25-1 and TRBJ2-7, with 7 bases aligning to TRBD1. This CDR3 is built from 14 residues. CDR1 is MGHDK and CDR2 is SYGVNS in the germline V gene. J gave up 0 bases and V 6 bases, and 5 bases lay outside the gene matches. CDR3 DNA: TGTGCCAGCAGCCGGACAGGAACCTCCTACGAGCAGTACTTC. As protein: CASSRTGTSYEQYF.

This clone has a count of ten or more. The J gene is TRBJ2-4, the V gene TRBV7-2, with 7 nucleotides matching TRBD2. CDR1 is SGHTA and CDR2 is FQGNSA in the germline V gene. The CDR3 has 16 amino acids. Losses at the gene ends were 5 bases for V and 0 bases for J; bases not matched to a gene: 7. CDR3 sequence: CASSKGPGGAKNIQYF. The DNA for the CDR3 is TGTGCCAGCAGCAAAGGACCGGGGGGAGCCAAAAACATTCAGTACTTC.

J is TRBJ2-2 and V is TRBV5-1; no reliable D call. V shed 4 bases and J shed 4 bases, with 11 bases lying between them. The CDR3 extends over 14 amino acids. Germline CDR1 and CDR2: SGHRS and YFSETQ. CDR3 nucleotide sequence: TGCGCCAGCAGCCTATTCACCAGCACCGGGGAGCTGTTTTTT. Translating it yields CASSLFTSTGELFF.